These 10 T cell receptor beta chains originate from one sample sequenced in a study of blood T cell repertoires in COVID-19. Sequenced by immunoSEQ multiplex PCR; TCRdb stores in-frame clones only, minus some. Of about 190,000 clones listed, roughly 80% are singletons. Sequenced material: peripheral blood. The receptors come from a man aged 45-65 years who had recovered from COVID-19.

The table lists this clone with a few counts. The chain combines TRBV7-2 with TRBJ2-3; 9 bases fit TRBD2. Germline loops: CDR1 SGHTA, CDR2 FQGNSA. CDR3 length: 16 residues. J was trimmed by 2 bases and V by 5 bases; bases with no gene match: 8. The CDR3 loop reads CASSISGRADTDTQYF. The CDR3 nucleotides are TGTGCCAGCAGCATTAGCGGGAGAGCTGACACAGATACGCAGTATTTT.

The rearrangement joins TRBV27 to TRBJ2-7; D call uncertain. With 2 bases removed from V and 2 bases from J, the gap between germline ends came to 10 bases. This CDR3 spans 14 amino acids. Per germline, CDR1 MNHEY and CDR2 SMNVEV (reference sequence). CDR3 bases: TGTGCCAGCAGTTTACTAGTCGGCGCCTACGAGCAGTACTTC. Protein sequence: CASSLLVGAYEQYF.

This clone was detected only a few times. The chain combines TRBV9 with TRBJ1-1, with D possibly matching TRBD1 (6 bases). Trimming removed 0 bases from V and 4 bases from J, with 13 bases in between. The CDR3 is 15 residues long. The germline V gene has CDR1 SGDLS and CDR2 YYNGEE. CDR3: CASSVGQGPGTEAFF. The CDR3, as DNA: TGTGCCAGCAGCGTAGGCCAGGGGCCAGGCACTGAAGCTTTCTTT.

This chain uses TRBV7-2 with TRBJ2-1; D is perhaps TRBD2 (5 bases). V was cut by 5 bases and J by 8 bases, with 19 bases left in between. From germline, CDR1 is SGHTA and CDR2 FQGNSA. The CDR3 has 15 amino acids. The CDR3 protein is CASSTSRVAFHEQFF. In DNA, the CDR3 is TGTGCCAGCAGCACCTCCCGGGTAGCGTTCCATGAGCAGTTCTTC. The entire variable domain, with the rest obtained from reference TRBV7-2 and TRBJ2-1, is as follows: GAGVSQSPSNKVTEKGKDVELRCDPISGHTALYWYRQSLGQGLEFLIYFQGNSAPDKSGLPSDRFSAERTGGSVSTLTIQRTQQEDSAVYLCASSTSRVAFHEQFFGPGTRLTVL.

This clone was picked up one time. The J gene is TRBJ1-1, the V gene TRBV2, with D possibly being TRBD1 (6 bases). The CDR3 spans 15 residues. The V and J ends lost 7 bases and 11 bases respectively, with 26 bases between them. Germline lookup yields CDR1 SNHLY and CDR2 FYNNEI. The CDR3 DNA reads TGTGCCAGCATCCAAGGGGGGGCGGGGGCCCTCTCTGCTTTCTTT. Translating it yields CASIQGGAGALSAFF.

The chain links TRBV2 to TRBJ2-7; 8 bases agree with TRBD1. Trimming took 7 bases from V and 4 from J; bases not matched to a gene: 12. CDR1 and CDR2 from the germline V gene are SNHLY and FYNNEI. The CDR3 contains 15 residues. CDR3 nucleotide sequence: TGTGCCAGCAAGGGGAACAGGGGGGCTATATACGAGCAGTACTTC. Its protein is CASKGNRGAIYEQYF. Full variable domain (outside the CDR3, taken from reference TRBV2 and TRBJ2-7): EPEVTQTPSHQVTQMGQEVILRCVPISNHLYFYWYRQILGQKVEFLVSFYNNEISEKSEIFDDQFSVERPDGSNFTLKIRSTKLEDSAMYFCASKGNRGAIYEQYFGPGTRLTVT.

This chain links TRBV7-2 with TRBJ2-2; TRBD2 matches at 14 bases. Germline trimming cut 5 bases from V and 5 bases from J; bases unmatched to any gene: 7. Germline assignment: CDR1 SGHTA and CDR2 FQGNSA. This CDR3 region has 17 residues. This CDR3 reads CASSQTSGRAGTGELFF. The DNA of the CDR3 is TGTGCCAGCAGCCAGACTAGCGGGAGGGCCGGAACCGGGGAGCTGTTTTTT.

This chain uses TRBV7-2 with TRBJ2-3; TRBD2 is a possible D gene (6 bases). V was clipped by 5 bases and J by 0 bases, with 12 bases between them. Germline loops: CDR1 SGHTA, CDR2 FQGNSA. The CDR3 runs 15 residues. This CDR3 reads CASSLYGSSTDTQYF. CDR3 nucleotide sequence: TGTGCCAGCAGCCTCTACGGGAGTAGCACAGATACGCAGTATTTT.

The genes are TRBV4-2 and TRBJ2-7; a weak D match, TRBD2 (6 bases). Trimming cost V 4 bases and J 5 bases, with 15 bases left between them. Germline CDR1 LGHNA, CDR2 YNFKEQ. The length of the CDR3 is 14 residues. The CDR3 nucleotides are TGTGCCAGCAGCCCGCGGAGGGGCGCGGACGAGCAGTACTTC. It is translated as CASSPRRGADEQYF.

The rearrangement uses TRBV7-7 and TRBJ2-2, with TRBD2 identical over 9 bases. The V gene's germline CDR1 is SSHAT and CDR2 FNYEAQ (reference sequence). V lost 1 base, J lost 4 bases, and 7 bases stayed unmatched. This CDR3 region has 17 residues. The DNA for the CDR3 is TGTGCCAGCAGCTTAGGTGCGGGAGGGCCTGGCACCGGGGAGCTGTTTTTT. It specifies CASSLGAGGPGTGELFF.